This T cell receptor beta chain is from a study of tumor-infiltrating lymphocytes in primary liver carcinoma. For the study at large: There were tumors of stage T1-T3 N0M0, each 4.2 to 10 cm across. Samples returned roughly 3.5 to 8 million productive TCRbeta reads, a yield that was similar across tissue types.

TCR beta cDNA came from approximately 540 ng total RNA, primed with a constant-region primer. TCR beta libraries came from three nested multiplex PCR rounds using slightly modified ARM-PCR. TRBV1-TRBV30 forward primers and a C-beta reverse primer were used in the first two PCR rounds, which each ran for about 11 cycles. MiXCR, run by TCRdb on the multiplex PCR reads, gives a single entry per CDR3 protein. The sample contains about 190,000 distinct CDR3 sequences, just under 85% of which appear only once. Germline V gene sequence: CDR1 MGHRA, CDR2 YSYEKL. This CDR3 is 12 amino acids long. Co-extraction of RNA and DNA was performed on about 20-32 mg of unsorted bulk tissue. Chronic HBV infection was present, with no prior treatment.

The V and J genes are TRBV4-1 and TRBJ2-7; a possible D gene is TRBD1 (5 bases). The better agreement between TRBJ2-1 and the DNA end casts doubt on the J call. This receptor was taken from a middle-aged man with primary liver carcinoma and hepatitis B virus infection. The material sequenced was tumor tissue from primary liver carcinoma. CDR3 residues: CASKGKGKEQFF. Here the CDR3 DNA reads TGCGCCAGCAAGGGGAAAGGGAAAGAGCAGTTCTTC.